The 5 T cell receptor beta chains below were found in one sample sequenced in a study of post-analysis software for immune sequencing data. Study-wide findings and caveats: When patients were compared with controls, about five TRBV segments were more frequent, TRBV5-6, TRBV5-1 and TRBV20-1 among them.

For these receptors, no antigen is known. Incorporated into the TCR beta cDNA libraries were unique molecular identifiers, which served to reduce PCR and sequencing biases. Each CDR3 protein gets one entry after TCRdb re-called the PCR reads with MiXCR. The data contain around 700,000 distinct CDR3 sequences, more than 50% of them seen just once; the ten biggest clones take up about 11%. The sequencing input was blood. Receptor source: a girl aged 2-10 years with multiple sclerosis.

The V call is TRBV29-1, the J call TRBJ1-1; D is uncertain. V was cut by 3 bases and J by 1 base, with 9 bases left in between. Germline V gene sequence: CDR1 SQVTM, CDR2 ANQGSEA. The CDR3 runs 13 residues. The CDR3 bases are TGCAGCGTTGATGAGGTGAAGAACACTGAAGCTTTCTTT. As protein: CSVDEVKNTEAFF.

This clonotype has a handful of counts. The V gene is TRBV5-1, the J gene TRBJ2-7; 11 bases agree with TRBD1. Germline assignment: CDR1 SGHRS and CDR2 YFSETQ. This CDR3 comprises 16 residues. The V segment lost 0 bases and the J segment 9 bases; nucleotides outside the gene matches: 11. The CDR3 reads CASSLAPGQGVSGQYF. Here the CDR3 DNA reads TGCGCCAGCAGCTTGGCCCCGGGACAGGGGGTCTCCGGGCAGTACTTC.

The chain combines TRBV6-5 with TRBJ2-3, with 7 nucleotides matching TRBD1. Germline CDR1 and CDR2: MNHEY and SVGAGI. This CDR3 has 15 amino acids. The junction had 4 bases not matched to a gene; V was cut back by 1 base and J by 3 bases. In DNA form, the CDR3 reads TGTGCCAGCAGTTACTTCGGGACAGCTACAGATACGCAGTATTTT. The encoded protein is CASSYFGTATDTQYF.

The chain has TRBV6-4 and TRBJ2-1, with 10 bases aligning to TRBD1. J gave up 10 bases and V 6 bases, and 6 bases lay outside the gene matches. The CDR3 runs 13 residues. Germline CDR1 and CDR2: MRHNA and SNTAGT. CDR3 protein: CASSIDRGREQFF. In DNA form, the CDR3 reads TGTGCCAGCAGCATCGACAGGGGGCGGGAGCAGTTCTTC.

This chain joins TRBV10-3 and TRBJ1-1; no reliable D call. The V gene lost 5 bases and the J gene lost 3 bases, with 13 bases spanning the gap. This CDR3 contains 14 residues. CDR1 ENHRY and CDR2 SYGVKD come from the germline V gene. Written as DNA, the CDR3 is TGTGCCATCAGTCAACCTTCTAAAGACACTGAAGCTTTCTTT. Translation: CAISQPSKDTEAFF.